The T cell receptor beta chain described here comes from a study of T cells after yellow fever vaccination. As for the study in general: Fractions with few cells were prepared using SMART-Seq v4 Ultra Low Input.

The germline gives CDR1 SGHRS, CDR2 YFSETQ. V lost 4 bases and J lost 6; bases outside the gene matches: 7. CDR3 length: 13 residues. A few counts support this clonotype. Its target is not known. TCRdb redid the calling of the 5' RACE reads with MiXCR, one entry per CDR3 protein. The sample holds 300,000 to 350,000 distinct CDR3 sequences, approximately 4.3% seen once. Study findings and constraints: Contamination of FACS-sorted repertoires by abundant clonotypes from the bulk population could occur. The study re-detected most primary-vaccination clones after the booster (nearly 97% CD4, around 89% CD8).

This sequence was found in a man younger than 30 who received the YFV17D yellow fever vaccine. The specimen comprised PBMCs, sampled 15 days after the yellow fever booster vaccination. J is TRBJ2-7 and V is TRBV5-1; 7 bases are a match to TRBD1. In DNA form, the CDR3 reads TGCGCCAGCAGCCTGACAGACAGGGCCGAGCAGTACTTC. This encodes CASSLTDRAEQYF.